Reported below is one T cell receptor (beta chain). The sample is drawn from a study of blood T cell repertoires in COVID-19. The overall study: Samples came from the United States, Italy and Spain, spanning acute and convalescent COVID-19. In each case, the material was cDNA or gDNA derived from T cells, B-cell-depleted T cells, or PBMCs.

In the original workflow: Reference gene primer amplification yielded estimated nucleated cell counts. The data were produced by immunoSEQ multiplex PCR, yet TCRdb's version contains in-frame clones alone and is incomplete. V and J calls and clone size are given by that table; D and trimming were obtained from the DNA. This sample has 23,000 or so clones, with roughly 94% found just once. With 5 bases clipped from V and 2 bases from J, the junction kept 3 bases outside the gene matches. The CDR3 loop spans 14 amino acids. CDR1 is SGHAT and CDR2 is FQNNGV in the germline V gene. V gene TRBV11-2 combines with J gene TRBJ1-2; TRBD1 agrees at 9 bases. The sequence came from a woman between 45 and 60 years old with active COVID-19. The sample consisted of peripheral blood. DNA for the CDR3: TGTGCCAGCAGCCCGGGACAGGGCAACTATGGCTACACCTTC. Translated, it gives CASSPGQGNYGYTF.